The next 20 T cell receptor beta chains were all read from a single sample in a study of Ad26.COV2.S vaccination and SARS-CoV-2 variants. Method: immunoSEQ multiplex PCR; TCRdb's copy keeps in-frame clones and lacks some. The sample records some 520,000 clones, around nine tenths being singletons. Indicated treatment: 15 to 20 received Ad26.COV2.S at low or high dose, single or two shots; several received placebo; per-sample allocation not given. Sample collection was performed on day 63 after the first vaccine or placebo injection. The sample here was peripheral blood, taken in a trial of Ad26.COV2.S vaccine versus placebo. The receptors here all came from a person aged 18-60 years who received the Ad26.COV2.S COVID-19 vaccine or a placebo.

The chain uses TRBV6-6 and TRBJ2-1, with D tentatively TRBD1 (6 bases). The CDR3 spans 15 residues. CDR1 is MNHNY, CDR2 SVGAGI, per germline (reference sequence). Trimming cost V 5 bases and J 4 bases, with 15 bases left between them. This CDR3 is CASSVQGSRYNEQFF. As DNA, the CDR3 is TGTGCCAGCAGTGTACAGGGATCGCGGTACAATGAGCAGTTCTTC.

This chain uses TRBV28 with TRBJ1-5, with D perhaps TRBD1 (6 bases). The CDR3 runs to 17 residues. The germline V gene encodes CDR1 MDHEN and CDR2 SYDVKM. V was pared by 6 bases and J by 0 bases, with 18 bases between. The chain's CDR3 is CASSPAGTFYSNQPQHF. The DNA of the CDR3 is TGTGCCAGCAGCCCAGCCGGGACATTTTATAGCAATCAGCCCCAGCATTTT. The whole variable domain, remainder taken from reference TRBV28 and TRBJ1-5, is DVKVTQSSRYLVKRTGEKVFLECVQDMDHENMFWYRQDPGLGLRLIYFSYDVKMKEKGDIPEGYSVSREKKERFSLILESASTNQTSMYLCASSPAGTFYSNQPQHFGDGTRLSIL.

For the CDR3, the DNA is TGTGCCAGCAGCGTAGGGGCCGGGACCAACTCCTACGAGCAGTACTTC. Residues: CASSVGAGTNSYEQYF. J is TRBJ2-7 and V is TRBV9; D tentatively reads TRBD1 or TRBD2 (5 bases each). This CDR3 has 16 residues. The germline V and J ends were trimmed by 0 bases and 0 bases, with 13 bases remaining between them. Germline values: CDR1 SGDLS, CDR2 YYNGEE.

The V and J genes are TRBV7-2 and TRBJ2-2; 12 nucleotides line up with TRBD2. With 6 bases clipped from V and 3 bases from J, the junction kept 8 bases outside the gene matches. Germline V gene sequence: CDR1 SGHTA, CDR2 FQGNSA. The CDR3 covers 17 residues. The CDR3 nucleotides are TGTGCCAGCAGTCTCCTAGCGGGAGGGCCGGACACCGGGGAGCTGTTTTTT. As protein: CASSLLAGGPDTGELFF. Based on the CDR3 plus reference TRBV7-2 and TRBJ2-2, the full variable domain is GAGVSQSPSNKVTEKGKDVELRCDPISGHTALYWYRQSLGQGLEFLIYFQGNSAPDKSGLPSDRFSAERTGGSVSTLTIQRTQQEDSAVYLCASSLLAGGPDTGELFFGEGSRLTVL.

Written as DNA, the CDR3 is TGTGCCACCAGTGACCCGAGCGGGAGCTCCTACAATGAGCAGTTCTTC. Protein: CATSDPSGSSYNEQFF. The genes are TRBV24-1 and TRBJ2-1, with 8 nucleotides matching TRBD2. The J segment lost 0 bases and the V segment lost 4 bases, leaving 4 bases of the junction unmatched. The CDR3 is 16 amino acids. The V gene's germline CDR1 is KGHDR and CDR2 SFDVKD.

This chain connects TRBV28 to TRBJ2-7; TRBD2 matches at 12 bases. Trimming took 9 bases from V and 6 from J; bases not matched to a gene: 6. Germline CDR1 is MDHEN and CDR2 is SYDVKM. The CDR3 runs to 13 residues. This CDR3 is CASGTSGFGEQYF. The CDR3 nucleotides read TGTGCCAGTGGGACTAGCGGGTTCGGCGAGCAGTACTTC.

This rearrangement joins TRBV30 to TRBJ1-4; D not certain. V was cut by 0 bases and J by 5 bases, with 10 bases left in between. Germline CDR1 GTSNPN, CDR2 SVGIG (reference sequence). This CDR3 region has 14 residues. The CDR3 DNA follows: TGTGCCTGGAGTGTACTGAACCAAAATGAAAAACTGTTTTTT. It codes for CAWSVLNQNEKLFF.

Comments on this clone: Because the CDR3's place on the DNA is in doubt, the DNA is left out and the CDR3 is given as listed by TCRdb. This chain's CDR3 is CSVGQGTDF. V usage is TRBV29-1 and J usage is TRBJ2-5; the table's TRBD1 call for D was not verified on the DNA. The CDR3 is 9 residues long, counting both termini. Germline lookup yields CDR1 SQVTM and CDR2 ANQGSEA.

This clone was seen a few times. V and J are TRBV5-5 and TRBJ1-6, with a possible D match to TRBD1 (6 bases). The germline gives CDR1 SGHKS, CDR2 YYEKEE (reference sequence). The CDR3 runs to 15 residues. V was cut by 4 bases and J by 8 bases, with 16 bases left in between. Here the CDR3 reads CASSLHDRRDSPLHF. The CDR3 DNA reads as TGTGCCAGCAGCCTCCACGACAGGAGGGATTCACCCCTCCACTTT.

This clone was counted once. The chain couples TRBV28 to TRBJ1-3; no firm D call. V was shortened by 7 bases and J by 0 bases, with 13 bases between the two germline ends. The CDR3 has 15 amino acids. Germline assignment: CDR1 MDHEN and CDR2 SYDVKM. The CDR3 nucleotides read TGTGCCAGCACGGAAGGGTTGGGCTCTGGAAACACCATATATTTT. This sequence encodes CASTEGLGSGNTIYF.

This chain uses TRBV7-2 with TRBJ2-7; 10 nucleotides line up with TRBD2. Trimming at V came to 1 base and at J to 0 bases, leaving 3 bases not matched to a gene. Germline V lookup: CDR1 SGHTA, CDR2 FQGNSA. The CDR3 sequence is 16 residues long. In DNA, the CDR3 is TGTGCCAGCAGCTTAGTGCCTAGCGGGAGCTCCTACGAGCAGTACTTC. Amino acids: CASSLVPSGSSYEQYF.

The CDR3 spells CATSRVSSVYTEAFF. CDR3 bases: TGTGCCACCAGCAGAGTAAGTTCGGTTTACACTGAAGCTTTCTTT. This chain joins TRBV15 and TRBJ1-1; D uncertain. Deletions cut 1 base from V and 3 bases from J, with 12 bases between. CDR1 LNHNV and CDR2 YYDKDF come from the germline V gene (reference sequence). CDR3 length: 15 amino acids. Full variable domain (outside the CDR3, taken from reference TRBV15 and TRBJ1-1): DAMVIQNPRYQVTQFGKPVTLSCSQTLNHNVMYWYQQKSSQAPKLLFHYYDKDFNNEADTPDNFQSRRPNTSFCFLDIRSPGLGDTAMYLCATSRVSSVYTEAFFGQGTRLTVV.

The CDR3 DNA is TGCGCCAGCAGCGGATCGGACGGATCCCCGAATTCACCCCTCCACTTT. Amino acid sequence: CASSGSDGSPNSPLHF. The chain employs TRBV5-1 and TRBJ1-6; D is undetermined. Germline assignment: CDR1 SGHRS and CDR2 YFSETQ. This CDR3 region has 16 residues. The V end lost 4 bases, the J end lost 7 bases, and 18 bases lay between the germline ends.

This chain links TRBV10-3 with TRBJ2-1, with TRBD2 identical over 8 bases. This CDR3 has 16 residues. V dropped 4 bases and J dropped 9; count of bases not matched to a gene: 14. The germline V gene has CDR1 ENHRY and CDR2 SYGVKD. CDR3 in DNA: TGTGCCATCAGTGTCGGGTACGCGGGAGGCCAGAGTGAGCAGTTCTTC. Amino acids: CAISVGYAGGQSEQFF.

This clone has a single count. This chain uses TRBV27 with TRBJ2-7; D unclear. The CDR3 consists of 17 residues. The V gene's germline CDR1 is MNHEY and CDR2 SMNVEV (reference sequence). The V gene lost 8 bases and the J gene lost 4 bases, with 27 bases spanning the gap. This CDR3 is CASGSLAGRAPPYEQYF. CDR3 DNA sequence: TGTGCCAGCGGGTCCCTGGCCGGACGAGCGCCACCATACGAGCAGTACTTC.

This rearrangement joins TRBV27 to TRBJ2-7; 7 bases agree with TRBD2. The CDR3 contains 16 residues. CDR1 is MNHEY, CDR2 SMNVEV, per germline (reference sequence). J was trimmed by 0 bases and V by 6 bases; bases with no gene match: 11. CDR3 loop: CASSSPSGVSSYEQYF. The CDR3 DNA reads as TGTGCCAGCAGCTCCCCGAGCGGGGTAAGCTCCTACGAGCAGTACTTC.

V is TRBV19 and J is TRBJ1-5; TRBD1 is a possible D gene (5 bases). CDR1 and CDR2 (germline): LNHDA, SQIVND (reference sequence). The V gene lost 5 bases and the J gene lost 5 bases, with 10 bases spanning the gap. This CDR3 is built from 13 residues. The CDR3 coding sequence is TGTGCCAGTAGTGACCAGGGCTATCAGCCCCAGCATTTT. It translates to CASSDQGYQPQHF. The complete variable domain, with remaining parts taken from reference TRBV19 and TRBJ1-5, reads DGGITQSPKYLFRKEGQNVTLSCEQNLNHDAMYWYRQDPGQGLRLIYYSQIVNDFQKGDIAEGYSVSREKKESFPLTVTSAQKNPTAFYLCASSDQGYQPQHFGDGTRLSIL.

This clone turned up a few times. The same CDR3 can be traced to other DNA sequences in this sample. V usage is TRBV19 and J usage is TRBJ2-3; weak D call: TRBD2 (5 bases). The germline CDR1 and CDR2 sequences are LNHDA and SQIVND (reference sequence). The CDR3 consists of 13 residues. The ends were cut back, 4 bases at V and 2 bases at J, with 7 bases in the middle. The DNA for the CDR3 is TGTGCCAGTAGTAGCGGGCTCACAGATACGCAGTATTTT. Translation: CASSSGLTDTQYF. The variable domain in full, with the rest retrieved from reference TRBV19 and TRBJ2-3, is DGGITQSPKYLFRKEGQNVTLSCEQNLNHDAMYWYRQDPGQGLRLIYYSQIVNDFQKGDIAEGYSVSREKKESFPLTVTSAQKNPTAFYLCASSSGLTDTQYFGPGTRLTVL.

The V call is TRBV6-5, the J call TRBJ1-1; 7 positions agree with TRBD1. The junction had 7 bases not matched to a gene; V was cut back by 5 bases and J by 4 bases. This CDR3 contains 14 residues. Germline CDR1 is MNHEY and CDR2 is SVGAGI. CDR3 coding DNA: TGTGCCAGCAGTCCGAGGGGGCCCGGCACTGAAGCTTTCTTT. Protein product: CASSPRGPGTEAFF.

This clone was recorded once. CDR3 nucleotide sequence: TGTGCCAGCAGCTTGGTCTGGGGAGGGTTGTGGGATCTTGATGAGCAGTTCTTC. Amino acid sequence: CASSLVWGGLWDLDEQFF. V is TRBV5-6 and J is TRBJ2-1; 7 bases map to TRBD2. Trimming took 0 bases from V and 8 from J; bases not matched to a gene: 17. Germline V gene sequence: CDR1 SGHDT, CDR2 YYEEEE. The CDR3 is 18 residues long.